These T cell receptor beta chains were read from a single sample in a study of CD4 T cells in relation to SARS-CoV-2 and coronaviruses. Their antigens remain unidentified. Using immunoSEQ multiplex PCR, the repertoire was profiled, and TCRdb retains in-frame clones only, with some absent. The repertoire holds some 16,000 clones, with around four fifths as singletons. Material: CD4+ T cells from PBMCs, cultured in vitro. The receptor source for this set is a human donor in good health. Each CDR3 is given with its conserved first and last residue. The D gene is left open where the match is weak. Where a row states a size, it is once, few, many or the class of an expanded clone; other rows omit it.

TRBD2,TRBV19,TRBJ2-3,NA,CASMGLGATDTQYF,TGTGCCAGTATGGGACTAGGGGCCACAGATACGCAGTATTTT
NA,TRBV27,TRBJ2-7,NA,CASSSPPRGNEQYF,TGTGCCAGCAGTTCCCCCCCCAGGGGCAACGAGCAGTACTTC
TRBD2,TRBV4-2,TRBJ2-7,NA,CASSQDRSGRSYEQYF,TGTGCCAGCAGCCAAGATCGGAGCGGGAGGTCCTACGAGCAGTACTTC
NA,TRBV3-1/TRBV3-2,TRBJ1-3,NA,CASSQGGRNTIYF,TGTGCCAGCAGCCAAGGTGGGAGAAACACCATATATTTT
TRBD2,TRBV28,TRBJ2-7,NA,CASRVAGGLRLYEQYF,TGTGCCAGCAGAGTAGCGGGAGGGTTAAGACTGTACGAGCAGTACTTC
NA,TRBV18,TRBJ2-5,once,CASSPGETQYF,TGTGCCAGCTCACCGGGGGAGACCCAGTACTTC
NA,TRBV11-2,TRBJ1-2,once,CASKLAGTRGAYGYTF,TGTGCCAGCAAGCTGGCGGGGACCCGGGGGGCCTATGGCTACACCTTC
NA,TRBV7-9,TRBJ1-4,NA,CASSLAGLGGLNEKLFF,TGTGCCAGCAGCTTAGCGGGTCTCGGGGGTCTCAATGAAAAACTGTTTTTT
NA,TRBV2,TRBJ2-7,NA,CASSERWETYEQYF,TGTGCCAGCAGTGAAAGATGGGAAACCTACGAGCAGTACTTC
NA,TRBV28,TRBJ2-1,NA,CASTVGRNEQFF,TGTGCCAGCACCGTCGGGCGCAATGAGCAGTTCTTC
NA,TRBV3-1/TRBV3-2,TRBJ2-1,NA,CASSQAGIPYNEQFF,TGTGCCAGCAGCCAAGCGGGGATTCCTTACAATGAGCAGTTCTTC
TRBD2,TRBV11-2,TRBJ2-1,NA,CASSYGTSGNEQFF,TGTGCCAGCAGCTACGGGACTAGCGGAAATGAGCAGTTCTTC
NA,TRBV28,TRBJ2-4,NA,CASSFSSVGAAKNIQYF,TGTGCCAGCAGTTTTAGTAGCGTTGGGGCGGCCAAAAACATTCAGTACTTC
NA,TRBV15,TRBJ1-5,NA,CATSSPTGAFNQPQHF,TGTGCCACCAGCTCTCCGACAGGAGCCTTCAATCAGCCCCAGCATTTT
TRBD2,TRBV6-5,TRBJ2-1,NA,CASSLRRGSPDEQFF,TGTGCCAGCAGCTTGAGGCGCGGGAGTCCCGATGAGCAGTTCTTC
TRBD1,TRBV6-5,TRBJ1-1,NA,CASSYTPDRGTEAFF,TGTGCCAGCAGTTACACCCCAGACAGGGGCACTGAAGCTTTCTTT
NA,TRBV7-9,TRBJ1-4,NA,CASSFVAGEKLFF,TGTGCCAGCAGCTTCGTGGCCGGTGAAAAACTGTTTTTT
TRBD1,TRBV4-2,TRBJ2-2,NA,CASTPVGQGSPGELFF,TGTGCCAGCACCCCTGTCGGACAGGGGTCCCCCGGGGAGCTGTTTTTT
NA,TRBV10-3,TRBJ1-4,NA,CAIRRDSGGTNEKLFF,TGTGCCATCAGAAGGGATAGCGGTGGGACTAATGAAAAACTGTTTTTT
NA,TRBV18,TRBJ1-4,few,CASSPLGAIDEKLFF,TGTGCCAGCTCACCACTAGGGGCGATTGATGAAAAACTGTTTTTT
NA,TRBV5-1,TRBJ1-2,NA,CASSPDNSNGYTF,TGCGCCAGCAGCCCCGACAATAGTAATGGCTACACCTTC
NA,TRBV12-2,TRBJ1-6,once,CASRLVGGRGPYNSPLHF,TGTGCAAGTCGCTTAGTAGGAGGCAGGGGGCCTTATAATTCACCCCTCCACTTT
NA,TRBV28,TRBJ1-6,NA,CASKSGMAGIDSPLHF,TGTGCCAGCAAGTCCGGGATGGCAGGTATAGATTCACCCCTCCACTTT
NA,TRBV10-1,TRBJ2-7,once,CASSGTLYSYEQYF,TGCGCCAGCAGTGGGACCCTATACTCCTACGAGCAGTACTTC
TRBD2,TRBV6-5,TRBJ2-7,NA,CASSSQVAGGYEQYF,TGTGCCAGCAGTTCCCAGGTAGCGGGAGGTTACGAGCAGTACTTC
TRBD1,TRBV19,TRBJ1-5,NA,CASSTRTGGEQPQHF,TGTGCCAGTAGTACGAGGACAGGGGGCGAACAGCCCCAGCATTTT
TRBD2,TRBV11-2,TRBJ2-7,NA,CASSSLRSRGRAATGQYF,TGTGCCAGCAGCTCCCTAAGGTCTCGCGGGAGGGCCGCAACCGGGCAGTACTTC
TRBD2,TRBV10-3,TRBJ2-3,NA,CAISSGTSTDTQYF,TGTGCCATCTCTAGCGGGACGTCCACGGATACGCAGTATTTT
TRBD1,TRBV28,TRBJ2-7,NA,CASSSGQGLYEQYF,TGTGCCAGCAGTTCTGGACAGGGACTCTACGAGCAGTACTTC
TRBD2,TRBV7-3,TRBJ2-1,NA,CASSTLAGDSNEQFF,TGTGCCAGCAGCACCCTAGCGGGAGATTCCAATGAGCAGTTCTTC
NA,TRBV6-5,TRBJ1-2,once,CASIKEPQGGYGYTF,TGTGCCAGCATTAAAGAACCACAGGGAGGGTATGGCTACACCTTC
NA,TRBV5-4,TRBJ1-3,NA,CASSLQGGNTIYF,TGTGCCAGCAGCTTGCAGGGTGGAAACACCATATATTTT
TRBD1,TRBV5-1,TRBJ2-5,NA,CASGMSVAGGETQYF,TGCGCCAGCGGGATGTCTGTGGCAGGGGGAGAGACCCAGTACTTC